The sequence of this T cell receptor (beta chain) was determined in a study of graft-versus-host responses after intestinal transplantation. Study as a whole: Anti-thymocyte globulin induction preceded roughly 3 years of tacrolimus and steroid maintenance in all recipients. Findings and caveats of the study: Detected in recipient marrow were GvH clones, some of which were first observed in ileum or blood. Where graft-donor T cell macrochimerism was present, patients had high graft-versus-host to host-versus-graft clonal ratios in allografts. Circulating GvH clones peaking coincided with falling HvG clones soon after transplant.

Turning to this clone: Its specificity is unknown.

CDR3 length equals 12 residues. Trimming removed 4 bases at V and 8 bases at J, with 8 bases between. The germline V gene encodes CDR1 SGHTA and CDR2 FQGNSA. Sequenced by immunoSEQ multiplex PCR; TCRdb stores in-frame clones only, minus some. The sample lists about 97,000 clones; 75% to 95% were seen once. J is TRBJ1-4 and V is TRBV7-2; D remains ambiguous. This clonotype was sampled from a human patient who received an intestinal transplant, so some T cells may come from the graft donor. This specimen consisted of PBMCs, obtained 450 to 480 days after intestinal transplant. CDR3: CASSSRREKLFF. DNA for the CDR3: TGTGCCAGCAGCTCCCGAAGGGAAAAACTGTTTTTT.